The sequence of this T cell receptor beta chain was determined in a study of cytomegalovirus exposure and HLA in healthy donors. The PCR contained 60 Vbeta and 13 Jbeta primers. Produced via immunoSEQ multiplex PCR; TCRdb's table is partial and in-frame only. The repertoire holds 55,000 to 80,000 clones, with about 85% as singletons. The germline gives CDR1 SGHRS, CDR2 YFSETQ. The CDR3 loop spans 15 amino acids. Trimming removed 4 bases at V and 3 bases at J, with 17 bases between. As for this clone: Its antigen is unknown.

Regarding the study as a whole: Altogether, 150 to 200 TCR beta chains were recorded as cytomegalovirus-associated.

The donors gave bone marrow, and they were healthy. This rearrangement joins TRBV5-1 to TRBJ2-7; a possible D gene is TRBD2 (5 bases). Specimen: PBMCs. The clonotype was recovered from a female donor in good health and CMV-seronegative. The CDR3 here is CASSVDSYPLYEQYF. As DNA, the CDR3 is TGCGCCAGCAGCGTGGACTCGTACCCGCTCTACGAGCAGTACTTC.